This TCR beta chain was profiled in a study of T cell repertoires in cytomegalovirus infection. TCRdb passed the reads through MiXCR, listing each CDR3 protein once. The sample lists about 120,000 distinct CDR3 sequences, roughly 9.1% occurring once. This clonotype was picked up a small number of times. Its specificity is not known. Study-wide findings and caveats: People with CMV and the relevant HLA were identified by cumulative public TCR beta family frequency. HLA-C-restricted CMV-specific TCR beta clonotypes prevailed in the ex vivo response.

Trimming took 5 bases from V and 7 from J; bases not matched to a gene: 6. Looked up from germline, CDR1 is SGHAT and CDR2 is FQNNGV. The CDR3 contains 15 residues. Sequencing was performed on PBMCs, sequenced either directly or after in vitro stimulation (not recorded which). The gene calls are TRBV11-2 and TRBJ1-4; 11 positions agree with TRBD1. This clonotype was sampled from a human donor in good health (CMV status not recorded). Some clones in this sample may be carry-over from other donors' samples. The CDR3 nucleotides are TGTGCCAGCAGCCTCGACGGGACAGGGGGTGAAAAACTGTTTTTT. It codes for CASSLDGTGGEKLFF.